What follows are 2 T cell receptor beta chains derived from one specimen sequenced in a study of T cells in tuberculosis (dated by TCRdb to about 2018). Library preparation was by the immunoSEQ multiplex PCR assay. Not all clones reach the TCRdb copy of this immuneACCESS table, which keeps in-frame sequences only. Checked studies attribute under half of the gap to unresolved V genes and leave the rest unexplained. Across this sample there are roughly 59,000 clones, with 81% seen only once. The biggest ten clones account for 9.5% to 15% of the sample. PBMC were thawed, rested overnight, stained with GMM-loaded CD1B tetramer, a Live/Dead dye and anti-CD3, and then sorted on a FACS Aria II. C32 glucose monomycolate purified from Rhodococcus equi was loaded onto CD1B tetramers. The sequenced sample consisted of CD1b-GMM tetramer-negative cells sorted from PBMCs. The cell subset or site label, read with the paper, signifies: T cells not binding CD1B-GMM tetramer, sorted from same donor. These receptors were collected from an adult woman with latent tuberculosis.

The chain uses TRBV5-1 and TRBJ2-7; 8 positions agree with TRBD2. The CDR3 is made up of 13 amino acids. Per the germline V gene, CDR1 is SGHRS and CDR2 is YFSETQ. After removal of 4 bases from V and 5 bases from J, the junction contained 5 bases not matched to a gene. CDR3 bases: TGCGCCAGCAGCCGGACTAGCTTCGACGAGCAGTACTTC. This sequence encodes CASSRTSFDEQYF.

This chain joins TRBV6-1 and TRBJ1-4, with TRBD1 as a possible D gene (5 bases). In germline, CDR1 is MNHNS, CDR2 SASEGT. V gave up 8 bases and J gave up 7 bases, with 17 bases separating them. The CDR3 runs 14 residues. The CDR3 coding sequence is TGTGCCAGCCAAGTTGGGGGGTTTCGTGAAAAACTGTTTTTT. Its protein product is CASQVGGFREKLFF.